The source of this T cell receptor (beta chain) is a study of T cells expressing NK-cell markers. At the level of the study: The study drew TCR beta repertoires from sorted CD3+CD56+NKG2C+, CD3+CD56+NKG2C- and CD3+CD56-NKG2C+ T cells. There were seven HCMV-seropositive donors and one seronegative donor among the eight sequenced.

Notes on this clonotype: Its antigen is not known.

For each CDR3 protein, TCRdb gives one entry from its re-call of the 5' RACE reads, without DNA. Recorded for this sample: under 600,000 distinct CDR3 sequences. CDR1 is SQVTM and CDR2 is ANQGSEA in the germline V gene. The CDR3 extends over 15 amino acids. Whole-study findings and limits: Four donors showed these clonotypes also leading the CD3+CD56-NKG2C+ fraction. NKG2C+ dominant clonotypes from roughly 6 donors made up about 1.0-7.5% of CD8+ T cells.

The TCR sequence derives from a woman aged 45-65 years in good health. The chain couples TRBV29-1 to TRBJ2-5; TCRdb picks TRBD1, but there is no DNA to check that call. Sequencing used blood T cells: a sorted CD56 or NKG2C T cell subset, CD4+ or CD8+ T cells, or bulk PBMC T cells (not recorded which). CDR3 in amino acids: CSVEGGDRGGGTQYF.